These 10 T cell receptor beta chains were all obtained from the same sample, sequenced in a study of spatial heterogeneity in lung cancer. Study results and limitations: For expanded intratumoral alpha and beta TCRs, counts tracked tumor mutation counts.

No antigen has been identified for these receptors. TCRdb reprocessed the 5' RACE reads with MiXCR, giving one entry per CDR3 protein. The sample has more than 6,500 distinct CDR3 sequences; around 13% are singletons. Noted time point: sample taken at primary tumor resection. The material sequenced was lung tumor tissue, taken at surgery. Receptor source: a male donor with early-stage non-small cell lung cancer.

By proportion, this clonotype is medium-sized. This beta chain represents an off-target read in a library built for alpha chains; its size is of limited meaning. The rearrangement links TRBV20-1 to TRBJ1-1; the D is unclear. Germline V gives CDR1 DFQATT, CDR2 SNEGSKA (reference sequence). V was trimmed by 4 bases and J by 6 bases, leaving 18 bases between them. This CDR3 region has 14 residues. The CDR3 loop reads CSANRDGLGSEAFF. CDR3 in DNA: TGCAGTGCTAACAGAGACGGTCTGGGTTCTGAAGCTTTCTTT.

By proportion, this clonotype is medium-sized. For a library built for alpha chains, this beta chain is a stray read; little rests on its size. The chain links TRBV20-1 to TRBJ2-1, with 10 bases that match TRBD2. The CDR3 loop spans 16 amino acids. From germline, CDR1 is DFQATT and CDR2 SNEGSKA (reference sequence). The trim removed 2 bases at V and 7 bases at J, leaving 11 bases unmatched. The DNA of the CDR3 is TGCAGTGCTAGAAACCCTAGCGGGAGTGTGGGTAATGAGCAGTTCTTC. It yields the protein CSARNPSGSVGNEQFF.

This clonotype came up many times. This beta chain is off target for a library built for alpha chains, so its abundance means little. The genes are TRBV30 and TRBJ2-6; TRBD1 is a possible D gene (5 bases). The CDR3 covers 14 residues. The germline V gene encodes CDR1 GTSNPN and CDR2 SVGIG (reference sequence). V lost 8 bases to trimming and J lost 3 bases, with 14 bases between them. The CDR3 reads CAGDQGFGANVLTF. The CDR3 DNA sequence: TGTGCCGGGGATCAGGGCTTTGGGGCCAACGTCCTGACTTTC.

This clonotype was found many times. The library was designed around alpha chains, so this beta chain is a stray read whose abundance carries little weight. The rearrangement joins TRBV5-1 to TRBJ2-1, with TRBD2 identical over 8 bases. This CDR3 is 19 amino acids long. CDR1 is SGHRS, CDR2 YFSETQ, per germline. V was clipped by 4 bases and J by 0 bases; unmatched bases: 15. CDR3 nucleotides: TGCGCCAGCAGCCAAACCGGGACTAGGGGTCCAAGCTCCTACAATGAGCAGTTCTTC. It specifies CASSQTGTRGPSSYNEQFF.

By proportion, this clonotype is medium-sized. This beta chain is off target for a library built for alpha chains, so its abundance means little. J is TRBJ2-3 and V is TRBV20-1; D gene unclear. The CDR3 covers 13 residues. In germline, CDR1 is DFQATT, CDR2 SNEGSKA (reference sequence). The V gene lost 3 bases and the J gene lost 0 bases, with 7 bases spanning the gap. The CDR3 here is CSASRASTDTQYF. CDR3 DNA: TGCAGTGCTAGCCGGGCGAGCACAGATACGCAGTATTTT.

This clonotype occurred many times. Being off target in a library aimed at alpha chains, this beta chain has a size of little meaning. This rearrangement joins TRBV6-5 to TRBJ2-7; D may be TRBD1 (6 bases). Trimming pared 0 bases from V and 3 bases from J, leaving 15 bases between. The germline gives CDR1 MNHEY, CDR2 SVGAGI. This CDR3 is 16 amino acids long. In nucleotides, the CDR3 is TGTGCCAGCAGTTACTCTCCAATCGGGACAATCTACGAGCAGTACTTC. Translation gives CASSYSPIGTIYEQYF.

This clonotype is labeled medium-sized (0.01 to 0.1%). Since the library was made to target alpha chains, this beta chain is a stray read and its abundance is not meaningful. The chain is built from TRBV28 and TRBJ2-7; 11 nucleotides align to TRBD2. The germline gives CDR1 MDHEN, CDR2 SYDVKM. CDR3 size: 18 residues. V trimming: 2 bases; J trimming: 0 bases; junction bases outside the gene matches: 9. The CDR3 here is CASSLRGGTSGNSYEQYF. As DNA, the CDR3 is TGTGCCAGCAGTTTACGGGGAGGGACTAGCGGAAACTCCTACGAGCAGTACTTC.

This clonotype is labeled as medium-sized (0.01 to 0.1%). With the library built for alpha chains, this beta chain is off target and its frequency is not meaningful. The chain has TRBV7-2 and TRBJ2-3; 8 bases line up with TRBD2. From germline, CDR1 is SGHTA and CDR2 FQGNSA. The CDR3 runs to 15 residues. Trimming cost V 0 bases and J 3 bases; bases outside gene matches: 2. The CDR3 DNA follows: TGTGCCAGCAGCTTAGCTAGCGGGGCTACAGATACGCAGTATTTT. The encoded protein is CASSLASGATDTQYF. The entire variable domain, with the rest obtained from reference TRBV7-2 and TRBJ2-3, is as follows: GAGVSQSPSNKVTEKGKDVELRCDPISGHTALYWYRQSLGQGLEFLIYFQGNSAPDKSGLPSDRFSAERTGGSVSTLTIQRTQQEDSAVYLCASSLASGATDTQYFGPGTRLTVL.

This clonotype occurred many times. This beta chain appears as a stray read in a library generated for alpha chains; its size is not informative. The chain uses TRBV4-3 and TRBJ2-7, with D perhaps given as TRBD1 or TRBD2 (5 bases each). V lost 8 bases to trimming and J lost 6 bases, with 17 bases between them. The CDR3 runs to 13 residues. In germline, CDR1 is LGHNA, CDR2 YSLEER. CDR3 nucleotide sequence: TGCGCCAGCTCTCCGAATGGGGGTGGCGAGCAGTACTTC. This sequence encodes CASSPNGGGEQYF.

Ten or more counts support this clonotype. This beta chain represents an off-target read in a library built for alpha chains; its size is of limited meaning. The rearrangement uses TRBV6-2 or TRBV6-3 and TRBJ2-3, with D tentatively TRBD1 (5 bases). Germline CDR1 MNHEY, CDR2 SVGEGT. The ends were cut back, 8 bases at V and 3 bases at J, with 15 bases in the middle. CDR3 length: 14 residues. As DNA, the CDR3 is TGTGCCAGCGGTCCCCGGACAAATACAGATACGCAGTATTTT. Protein: CASGPRTNTDTQYF.